The T cell receptor (beta chain) under discussion was sequenced for a study of T cells after yellow fever vaccination. TCRdb ran MiXCR on the 5' RACE reads and lists one entry per CDR3 protein. The sample lists hundreds of thousands of distinct CDR3 sequences, 8.7% occurring once. This clonotype was seen a few times. This TCR was recovered from a man younger than 30 who received the YFV17D yellow fever vaccine. This material consisted of PBMCs, taken on the day of the first yellow fever vaccination.

Here the CDR3 DNA reads TGTGCCAGCAGTTACGTTGTGGAAGGGAATACGAACACTGAAGCTTTCTTT. This codes for CASSYVVEGNTNTEAFF. The chain links TRBV6-2 or TRBV6-3 to TRBJ1-1; D gene unclear. V was cut by 2 bases and J by 1 base, with 17 bases left in between. Looked up from germline, CDR1 is MNHEY and CDR2 is SVGEGT. The length of the CDR3 is 17 residues.